This note documents a single T cell receptor beta chain sequence. Antigen: not known. One end of the junction fails to match germline, which may point to a read error. Only newly diagnosed hyperthyroidism patients aged 18 to 65, with under 2 months' duration, were enrolled. RNA transcripts yielded amplified TCR beta CDR3 regions. Second-round multiplex PCR came after first-round RT-PCR with HTBI primers. One entry per CDR3 protein results from TCRdb running MiXCR on the multiplex PCR reads. The sample yields over a million distinct CDR3 sequences, about two fifths seen once. The CDR3 is 13 amino acids. Germline CDR1 reads GTSNPN; CDR2 reads SVGIG (reference sequence). The data were taken from a study of Graves' ophthalmopathy and Graves' hyperthyroidism. Findings and limits, study-wide: At approximately 70% sensitivity and roughly 72% specificity, the model predicted progression of the ophthalmopathy.

The sequenced material came from peripheral blood or thyroid tissue (not recorded which). The V and J genes are TRBV30 and TRBJ1-1; 8 nucleotides align to TRBD1. This TCR derives from an adult man with Graves' hyperthyroidism. The CDR3 is CAWSQGAMTEAYF. The CDR3 DNA is TGTGCCTGGAGTCAGGGGGCGATGACTGAAGCTTACTTT.